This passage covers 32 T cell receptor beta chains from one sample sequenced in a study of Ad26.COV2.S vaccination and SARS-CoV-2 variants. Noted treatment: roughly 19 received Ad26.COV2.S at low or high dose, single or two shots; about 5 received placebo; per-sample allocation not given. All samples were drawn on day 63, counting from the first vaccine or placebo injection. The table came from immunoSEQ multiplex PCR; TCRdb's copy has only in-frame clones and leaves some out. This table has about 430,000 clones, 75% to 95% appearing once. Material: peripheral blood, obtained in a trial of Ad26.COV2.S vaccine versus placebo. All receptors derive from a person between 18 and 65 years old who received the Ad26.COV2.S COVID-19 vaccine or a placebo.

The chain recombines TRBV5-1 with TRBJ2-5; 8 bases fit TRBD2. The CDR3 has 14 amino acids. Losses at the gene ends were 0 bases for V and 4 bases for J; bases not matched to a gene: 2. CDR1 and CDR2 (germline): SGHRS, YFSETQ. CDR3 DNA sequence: TGCGCCAGCAGCTTGGGGGCGGGGGGAGAGACCCAGTACTTC. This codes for CASSLGAGGETQYF.

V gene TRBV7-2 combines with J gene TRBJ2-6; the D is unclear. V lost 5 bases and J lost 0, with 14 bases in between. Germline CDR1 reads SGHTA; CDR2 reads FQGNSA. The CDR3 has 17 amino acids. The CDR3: CASSLVSRSSGANVLTF. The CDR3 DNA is TGTGCCAGCAGCCTAGTCTCCCGTAGCTCTGGGGCCAACGTCCTGACTTTC.

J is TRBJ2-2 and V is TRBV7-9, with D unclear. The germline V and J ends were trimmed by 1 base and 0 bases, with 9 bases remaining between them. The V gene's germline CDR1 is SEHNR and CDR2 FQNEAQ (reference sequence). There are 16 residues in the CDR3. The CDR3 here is CASSLGWETNTGELFF. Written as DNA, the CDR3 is TGTGCCAGCAGCTTAGGCTGGGAAACGAACACCGGGGAGCTGTTTTTT.

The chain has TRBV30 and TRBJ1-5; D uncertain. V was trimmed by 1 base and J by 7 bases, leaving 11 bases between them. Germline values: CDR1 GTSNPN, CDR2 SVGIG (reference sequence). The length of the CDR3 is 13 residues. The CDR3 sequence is CAWSDGVRQPQHF. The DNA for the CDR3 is TGTGCCTGGAGTGATGGGGTCAGGCAGCCCCAGCATTTT.

The CDR3, as DNA: TGCAGCGGAATTAGGGGACAGGGGTTGCATACGCAGTATTTT. Translation: CSGIRGQGLHTQYF. The chain carries TRBV29-1 and TRBJ2-3; 10 positions agree with TRBD1. The J segment lost 7 bases and the V segment lost 7 bases, leaving 11 bases of the junction unmatched. Germline V gene lookup returns CDR1 SQVTM and CDR2 ANQGSEA. This CDR3 comprises 14 residues.

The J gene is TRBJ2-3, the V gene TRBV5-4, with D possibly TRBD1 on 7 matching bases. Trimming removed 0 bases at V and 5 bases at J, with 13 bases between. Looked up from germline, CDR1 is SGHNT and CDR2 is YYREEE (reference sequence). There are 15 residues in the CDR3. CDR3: CASSLAGGNRDTQYF. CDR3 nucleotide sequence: TGTGCCAGCAGCTTGGCAGGGGGGAATAGAGATACGCAGTATTTT.

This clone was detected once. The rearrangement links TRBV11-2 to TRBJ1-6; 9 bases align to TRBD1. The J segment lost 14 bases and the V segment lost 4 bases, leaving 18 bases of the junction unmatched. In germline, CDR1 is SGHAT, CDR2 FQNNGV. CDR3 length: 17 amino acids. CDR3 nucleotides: TGTGCCAGCAGCTCCATCCTGAGAGGGACAGGGCTATTCTCCCTCCACTTT. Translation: CASSSILRGTGLFSLHF.

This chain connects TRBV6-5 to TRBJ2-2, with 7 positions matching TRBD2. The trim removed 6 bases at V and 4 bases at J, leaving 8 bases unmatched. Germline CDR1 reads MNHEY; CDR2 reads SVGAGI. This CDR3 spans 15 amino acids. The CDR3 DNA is TGTGCCAGCAGAAAAGCGGGACTTGGCACCGGGGAGCTGTTTTTT. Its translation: CASRKAGLGTGELFF.

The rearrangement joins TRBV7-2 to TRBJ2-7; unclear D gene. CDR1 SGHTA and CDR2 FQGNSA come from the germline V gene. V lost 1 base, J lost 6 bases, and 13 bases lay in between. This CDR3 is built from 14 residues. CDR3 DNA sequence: TGTGCCAGCAGCTTAGAAGTCCTGGTCGGCGAGCAGTACTTC. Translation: CASSLEVLVGEQYF.

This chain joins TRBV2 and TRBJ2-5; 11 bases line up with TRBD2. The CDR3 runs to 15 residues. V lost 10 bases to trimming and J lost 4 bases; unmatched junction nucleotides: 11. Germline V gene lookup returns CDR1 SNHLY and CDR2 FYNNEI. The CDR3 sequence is CATKTWLAGGETQYF. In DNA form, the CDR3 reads TGTGCCACCAAGACTTGGCTAGCGGGAGGAGAGACCCAGTACTTC.

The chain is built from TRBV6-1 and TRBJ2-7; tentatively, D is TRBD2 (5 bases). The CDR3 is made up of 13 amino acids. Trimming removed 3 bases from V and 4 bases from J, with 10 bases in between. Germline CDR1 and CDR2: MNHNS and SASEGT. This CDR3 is CASSDDGGYEQYF. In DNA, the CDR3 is TGTGCCAGCAGTGATGACGGAGGATACGAGCAGTACTTC.

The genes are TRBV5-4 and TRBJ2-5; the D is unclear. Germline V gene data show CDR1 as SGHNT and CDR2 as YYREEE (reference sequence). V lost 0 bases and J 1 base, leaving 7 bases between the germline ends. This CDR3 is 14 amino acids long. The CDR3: CASSLGSVQETQYF. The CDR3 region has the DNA TGTGCCAGCAGCTTGGGTTCGGTCCAAGAGACCCAGTACTTC.

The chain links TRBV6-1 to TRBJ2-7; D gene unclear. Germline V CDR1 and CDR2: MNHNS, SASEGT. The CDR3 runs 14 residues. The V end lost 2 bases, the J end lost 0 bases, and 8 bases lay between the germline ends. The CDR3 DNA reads TGTGCCAGCAGTGAAATGGGCAACTCCTACGAGCAGTACTTC. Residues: CASSEMGNSYEQYF.

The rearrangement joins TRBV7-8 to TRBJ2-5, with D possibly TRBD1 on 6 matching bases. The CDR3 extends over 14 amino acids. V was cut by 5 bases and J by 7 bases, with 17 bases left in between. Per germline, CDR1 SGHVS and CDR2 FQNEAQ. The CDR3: CASSAQGSRWTQYF. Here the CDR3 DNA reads TGTGCCAGCAGCGCACAGGGTTCTCGGTGGACCCAGTACTTC.

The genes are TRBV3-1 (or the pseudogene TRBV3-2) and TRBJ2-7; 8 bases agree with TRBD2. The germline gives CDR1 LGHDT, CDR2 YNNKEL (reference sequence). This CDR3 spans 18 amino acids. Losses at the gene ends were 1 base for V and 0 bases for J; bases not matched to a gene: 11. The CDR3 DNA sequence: TGTGCCAGCAGCCAAGGCCACTCTGTCGGGAGGGCCTCCTACGAGCAGTACTTC. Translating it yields CASSQGHSVGRASYEQYF.

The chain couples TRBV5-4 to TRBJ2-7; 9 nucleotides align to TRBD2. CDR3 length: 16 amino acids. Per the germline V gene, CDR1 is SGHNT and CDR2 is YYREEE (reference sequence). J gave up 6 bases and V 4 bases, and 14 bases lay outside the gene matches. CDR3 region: CASSPGGGRAVSEQYF. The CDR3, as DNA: TGTGCCAGCAGCCCAGGTGGCGGGAGGGCCGTGAGCGAGCAGTACTTC. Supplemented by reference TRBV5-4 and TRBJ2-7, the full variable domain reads ETGVTQSPTHLIKTRGQQVTLRCSSQSGHNTVSWYQQALGQGPQFIFQYYREEENGRGNFPPRFSGLQFPNYSSELNVNALELDDSALYLCASSPGGGRAVSEQYFGPGTRLTVT.

CDR3 amino acids: CASSVAGGSTNTQYF. CDR3 DNA: TGTGCCAGCAGCGTAGCGGGAGGCTCCACGAATACGCAGTATTTT. The chain links TRBV9 to TRBJ2-3, with 7 bases matching TRBD2. CDR1 is SGDLS, CDR2 YYNGEE, per germline. Germline trimming cut 0 bases from V and 7 bases from J; bases unmatched to any gene: 8. The CDR3 is 15 amino acids.

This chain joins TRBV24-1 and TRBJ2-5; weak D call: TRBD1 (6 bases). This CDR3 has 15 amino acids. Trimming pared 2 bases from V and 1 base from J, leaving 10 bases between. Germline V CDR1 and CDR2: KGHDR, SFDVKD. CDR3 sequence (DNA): TGTGCCACCAGTGATTCGACAGGCTTCCAAGAGACCCAGTACTTC. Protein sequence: CATSDSTGFQETQYF.

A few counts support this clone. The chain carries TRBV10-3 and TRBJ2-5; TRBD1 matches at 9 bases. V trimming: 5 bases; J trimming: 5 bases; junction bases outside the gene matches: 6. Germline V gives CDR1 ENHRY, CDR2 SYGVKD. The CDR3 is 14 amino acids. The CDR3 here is CAISRDRVRETQYF. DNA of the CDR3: TGTGCCATCAGTAGGGACAGGGTCAGGGAGACCCAGTACTTC.

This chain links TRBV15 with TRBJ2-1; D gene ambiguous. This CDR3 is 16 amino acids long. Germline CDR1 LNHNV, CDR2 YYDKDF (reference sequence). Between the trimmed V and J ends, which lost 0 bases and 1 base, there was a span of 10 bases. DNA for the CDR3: TGTGCCACCAGCAGAGATGGGGATTTATCCTACAATGAGCAGTTCTTC. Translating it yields CATSRDGDLSYNEQFF. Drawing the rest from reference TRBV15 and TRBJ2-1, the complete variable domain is DAMVIQNPRYQVTQFGKPVTLSCSQTLNHNVMYWYQQKSSQAPKLLFHYYDKDFNNEADTPDNFQSRRPNTSFCFLDIRSPGLGDTAMYLCATSRDGDLSYNEQFFGPGTRLTVL.

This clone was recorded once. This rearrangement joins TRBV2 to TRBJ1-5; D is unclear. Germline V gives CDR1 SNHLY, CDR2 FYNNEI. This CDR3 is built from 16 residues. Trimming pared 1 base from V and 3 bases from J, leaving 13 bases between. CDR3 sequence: CASSEGGRRDNQPQHF. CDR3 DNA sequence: TGTGCCAGCAGTGAAGGAGGCAGAAGGGACAATCAGCCCCAGCATTTT.

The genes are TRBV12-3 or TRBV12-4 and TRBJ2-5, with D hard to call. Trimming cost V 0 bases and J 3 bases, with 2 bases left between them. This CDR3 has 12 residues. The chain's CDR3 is CASSLAEETQYF. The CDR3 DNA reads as TGTGCCAGCAGTTTAGCTGAAGAGACCCAGTACTTC.

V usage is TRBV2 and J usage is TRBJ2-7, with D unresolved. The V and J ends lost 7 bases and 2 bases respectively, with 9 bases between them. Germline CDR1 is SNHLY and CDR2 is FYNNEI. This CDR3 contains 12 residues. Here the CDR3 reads CASIRETYEQYF. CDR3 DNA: TGTGCCAGCATAAGAGAGACCTACGAGCAGTACTTC.

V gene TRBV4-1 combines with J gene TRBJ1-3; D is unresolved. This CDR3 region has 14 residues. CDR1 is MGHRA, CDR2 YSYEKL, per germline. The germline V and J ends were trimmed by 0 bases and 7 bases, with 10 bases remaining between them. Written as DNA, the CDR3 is TGCGCCAGCAGCCAAGAGGCAGGTTGGAACACCATATATTTT. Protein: CASSQEAGWNTIYF.

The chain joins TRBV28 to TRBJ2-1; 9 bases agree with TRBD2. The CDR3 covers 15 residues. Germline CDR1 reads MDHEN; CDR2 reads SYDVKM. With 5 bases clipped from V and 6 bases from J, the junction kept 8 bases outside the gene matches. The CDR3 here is CASSASGLASNEQFF. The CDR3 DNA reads TGTGCCAGCAGTGCCTCGGGACTAGCCTCCAATGAGCAGTTCTTC.

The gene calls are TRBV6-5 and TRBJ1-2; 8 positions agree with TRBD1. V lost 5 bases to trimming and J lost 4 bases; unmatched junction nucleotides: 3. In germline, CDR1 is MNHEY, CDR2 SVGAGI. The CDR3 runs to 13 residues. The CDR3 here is CASSRTGPYGYTF. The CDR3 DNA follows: TGTGCCAGCAGTCGGACAGGGCCCTATGGCTACACCTTC.

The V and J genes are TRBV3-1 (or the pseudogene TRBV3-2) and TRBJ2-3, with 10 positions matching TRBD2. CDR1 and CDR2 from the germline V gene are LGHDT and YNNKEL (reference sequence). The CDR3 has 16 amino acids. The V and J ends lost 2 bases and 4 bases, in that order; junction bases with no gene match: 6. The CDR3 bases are TGTGCCAGCAGCCAAAGGCTAGCGGGAGCGGCAGATACGCAGTATTTT. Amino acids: CASSQRLAGAADTQYF.

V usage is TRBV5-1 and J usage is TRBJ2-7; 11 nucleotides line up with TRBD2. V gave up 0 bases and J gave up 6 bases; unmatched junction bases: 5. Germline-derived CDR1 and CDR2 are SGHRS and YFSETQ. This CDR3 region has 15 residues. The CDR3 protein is CASSLGPGLAAEQYF. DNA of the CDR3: TGCGCCAGCAGCTTGGGACCGGGACTAGCGGCCGAGCAGTACTTC.

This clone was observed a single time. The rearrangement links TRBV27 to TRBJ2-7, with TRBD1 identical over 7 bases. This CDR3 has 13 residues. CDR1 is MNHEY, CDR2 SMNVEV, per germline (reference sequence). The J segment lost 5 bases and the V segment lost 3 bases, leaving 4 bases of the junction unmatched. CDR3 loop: CASSFLDRDEQYF. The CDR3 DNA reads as TGTGCCAGCAGTTTCCTCGACAGGGACGAGCAGTACTTC.

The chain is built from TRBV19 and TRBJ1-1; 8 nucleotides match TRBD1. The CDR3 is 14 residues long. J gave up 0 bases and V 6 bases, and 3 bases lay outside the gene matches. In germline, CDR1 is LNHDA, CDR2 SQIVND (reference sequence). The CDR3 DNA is TGTGCCAGTAGGAACAGGGGGTTGAACACTGAAGCTTTCTTT. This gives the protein CASRNRGLNTEAFF. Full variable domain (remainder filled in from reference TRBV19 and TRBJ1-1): DGGITQSPKYLFRKEGQNVTLSCEQNLNHDAMYWYRQDPGQGLRLIYYSQIVNDFQKGDIAEGYSVSREKKESFPLTVTSAQKNPTAFYLCASRNRGLNTEAFFGQGTRLTVV.

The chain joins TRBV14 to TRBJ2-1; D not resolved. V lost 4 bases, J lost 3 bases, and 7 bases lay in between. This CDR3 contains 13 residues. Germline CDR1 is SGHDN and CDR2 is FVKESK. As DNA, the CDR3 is TGTGCCAGCAGCCCGCGTCTCTACAATGAGCAGTTCTTC. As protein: CASSPRLYNEQFF.

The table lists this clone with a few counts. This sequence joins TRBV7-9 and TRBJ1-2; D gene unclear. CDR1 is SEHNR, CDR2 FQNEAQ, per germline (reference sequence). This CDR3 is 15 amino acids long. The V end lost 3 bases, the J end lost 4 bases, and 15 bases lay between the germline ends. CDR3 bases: TGTGCCAGCAGCTTTTTCGGGGATCCCCGCTATGGCTACACCTTC. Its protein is CASSFFGDPRYGYTF.